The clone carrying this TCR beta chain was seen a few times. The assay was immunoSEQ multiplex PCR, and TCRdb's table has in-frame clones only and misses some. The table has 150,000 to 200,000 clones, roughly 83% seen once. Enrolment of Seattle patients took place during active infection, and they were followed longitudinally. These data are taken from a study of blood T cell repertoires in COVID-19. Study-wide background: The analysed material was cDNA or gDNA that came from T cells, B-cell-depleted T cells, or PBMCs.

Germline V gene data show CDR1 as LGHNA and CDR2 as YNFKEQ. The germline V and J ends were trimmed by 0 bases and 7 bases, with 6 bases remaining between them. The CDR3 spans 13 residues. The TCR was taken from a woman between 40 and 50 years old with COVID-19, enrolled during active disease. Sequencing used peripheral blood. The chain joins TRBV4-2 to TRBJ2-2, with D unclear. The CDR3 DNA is TGTGCCAGCAGCCAAGAGCAGTTCGGGGAGCTGTTTTTT. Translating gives CASSQEQFGELFF.